The 26 T cell receptor beta chains in this list originate from one sample, sequenced in a study of T cell clonality in common variable immunodeficiency. The data were produced by immunoSEQ multiplex PCR, yet TCRdb's version contains in-frame clones alone and is incomplete. This record lists 35,000 to 50,000 clones, none seen once only, and the top ten clones contain about 0.7%. The specimen was peripheral blood mononuclear cells. The receptors here all came from a person aged 18 to 75 in good health.

This clone was detected many times. The read gets to within 3 residues of the CDR3 end, and the germline J gene fills in the rest. This chain links TRBV30 with TRBJ1-1; possibly TRBD1 for D (5 bases). CDR1 and CDR2 (germline): GTSNPN, SVGIG (reference sequence). The V and J ends lost 2 bases and 5 bases respectively, with 15 bases between them. This CDR3 spans 14 amino acids. CDR3 in amino acids: CAWSTHSRGTEAFF. The sequenced part of the CDR3 DNA is TGTGCCTGGAGTACCCACTCAAGGGGAACTGAA.

This clone was recorded at least ten times. The observed sequence ends 3 residues before the CDR3 terminus, with the missing tail filled in from the germline J gene. The rearrangement links TRBV10-3 to TRBJ2-7; 7 nucleotides match TRBD1. Germline V CDR1 and CDR2: ENHRY, SYGVKD. The CDR3 has 11 residues. The J segment lost 4 bases and the V segment lost 9 bases, leaving 3 bases of the junction unmatched. CDR3 DNA, as far as it was read: TGTGCCATACAGGGGAAGTACGAG. Translation gives CAIQGKYE. The full CDR3 is CAIQGKYEQYF.

This clone was recorded many times. The read gets to within 3 residues of the CDR3 end, and the germline J gene fills in the rest. The chain couples TRBV2 to TRBJ2-2; D remains unclear. The germline V gene has CDR1 SNHLY and CDR2 FYNNEI. The CDR3 totals 15 residues. The part of the CDR3 DNA that was read is TGTTCCTCCAAGTGGTACACCTCGAACACCGGGGAG. Protein sequence: CSSKWYTSNTGE. The CDR3 in full is CSSKWYTSNTGELFF.

In its sample, this clone was seen many times. The read is 3 residues too short to cover the CDR3 end, so that end is filled in from the germline J gene. The chain carries TRBV20-1 and TRBJ1-1; TRBD1 agrees at 8 bases. In germline, CDR1 is DFQATT, CDR2 SNEGSKA (reference sequence). This CDR3 spans 13 amino acids. V lost 4 bases, J lost 1 base, and 2 bases stayed unmatched. The CDR3 bases that were read are TGCAGTGCTATTGGACAGGGGAACACTGAA. Its translation: CSAIGQGNTE. The whole CDR3 protein is CSAIGQGNTEAFF.

This clone was counted many times. The read ends 3 residues early relative to the CDR3; the germline J gene fills the gap. The chain recombines TRBV30 with TRBJ1-1; D is undetermined. From germline, CDR1 is GTSNPN and CDR2 SVGIG (reference sequence). This CDR3 region has 14 residues. With 5 bases removed from V and 5 bases from J, the gap between germline ends came to 18 bases. CDR3 sequence reads: CAWVERVQSTEAFF. CDR3 DNA, as far as it was read: TGTGCCTGGGTGGAGCGAGTCCAGTCTACTGAA.

This clone was found many times. The read ends 3 residues early relative to the CDR3; the germline J gene fills the gap. The V call is TRBV20-1, the J call TRBJ2-7, with 12 bases matching TRBD2. From germline, CDR1 is DFQATT and CDR2 SNEGSKA (reference sequence). The CDR3 runs to 17 residues. V trimming: 4 bases; J trimming: 6 bases; junction bases outside the gene matches: 16. CDR3 DNA, as far as it was read: TGCAGTGCTAAGGACAGCCTCCTAGCGGGAGGGCCGTCCGAG. Amino acid sequence: CSAKDSLLAGGPSE. The CDR3, in full, reads CSAKDSLLAGGPSEQYF.

This clone appeared many times. The CDR3 end lies 3 residues beyond the end of the read and is filled in from the germline J gene. The chain joins TRBV6-2 or TRBV6-3 to TRBJ2-1; TRBD2 matches at 11 bases. CDR1 is MNHEY, CDR2 SVGEGT, per germline. This CDR3 has 16 amino acids. The ends lost 2 bases at V and 6 bases at J; junction bases unmatched: 6. The CDR3 is CASSYRRGLAANEQFF. CDR3 DNA, as far as it was read: TGTGCCAGCAGTTACCGTCGGGGACTAGCGGCCAATGAG.

There are many counts of this clone. The read halts 3 residues ahead of the CDR3 end, with the missing end drawn from the germline J gene. The V and J genes are TRBV20-1 and TRBJ2-7, with 8 bases aligning to TRBD1. CDR3 size: 14 residues. V shed 5 bases and J 0 bases; nucleotides not matched to a gene: 6. The germline CDR1 and CDR2 sequences are DFQATT and SNEGSKA (reference sequence). The sequenced part of the CDR3 DNA is TGCAGTGCTTTCCGGGACAGGAGCTCCTACGAG. This sequence encodes CSAFRDRSSYE. The entire CDR3 protein reads CSAFRDRSSYEQYF.

At least ten counts were recorded for this clone. The read terminates 3 residues ahead of where the CDR3 ends, so the germline J gene completes it. The rearrangement links TRBV5-1 to TRBJ1-2, with D maybe TRBD1 (5 bases). The germline V and J ends were trimmed by 0 bases and 2 bases, with 11 bases remaining between them. Germline CDR1 reads SGHRS; CDR2 reads YFSETQ. CDR3 length: 15 residues. The CDR3 region is CASSLGGTENYGYTF. The CDR3 bases that were read are TGCGCCAGCAGCTTGGGAGGGACTGAGAACTATGGC.

This clone came up many times. The DNA ends 3 residues before the CDR3 does, and the rest of the CDR3 is filled in from the germline J gene. The chain carries TRBV24-1 and TRBJ1-2; D is undetermined. Per germline, CDR1 KGHDR and CDR2 SFDVKD. This CDR3 spans 14 amino acids. The CDR3 sequence: CATSEDYRADGYTF. CDR3 DNA, as far as it was read: TGTGCCACCAGTGAGGATTACAGAGCTGACGGC.

This clone was counted at least ten times. The read terminates 3 residues before the CDR3 end, so the remaining end is supplied by the germline J gene. The V and J genes are TRBV9 and TRBJ2-1; 11 positions agree with TRBD2. Germline loops: CDR1 SGDLS, CDR2 YYNGEE. V gave up 3 bases and J gave up 0 bases; unmatched junction bases: 2. This CDR3 spans 16 amino acids. CDR3 bases read: TGTGCCAGCAGCGGGGGGACTAGCGGCTCCTACAATGAG. Protein sequence: CASSGGTSGSYNE. From start to end, the CDR3 is CASSGGTSGSYNEQFF.

This clone was observed at least ten times. The read finishes 3 residues shy of the CDR3 end, and the germline J gene is used to complete it. The J gene is TRBJ1-1, the V gene TRBV11-2; D gene uncertain. Germline CDR1 SGHAT, CDR2 FQNNGV. V dropped 5 bases and J dropped 0 bases, with 13 bases sitting between them. The CDR3 has 15 residues. The sequenced CDR3 bases are TGTGCCAGCAGCCCCTACCGAGAATTGAACACTGAA. Protein sequence: CASSPYRELNTE. The entire CDR3 reads CASSPYRELNTEAFF.

This clone was found many times. The CDR3 protein is CASSLYPDTQYF. CDR3 DNA, as far as it was read: TGCGCCAGCAGCTTGTATCCAGATACG. This chain joins TRBV5-1 and TRBJ2-3; D call uncertain. The read finishes 3 residues shy of the CDR3 end, and the germline J gene is used to complete it. Deletions cut 1 base from V and 4 bases from J, with 4 bases between. The CDR3 spans 12 residues. Germline assignment: CDR1 SGHRS and CDR2 YFSETQ.

This clone was counted many times. The CDR3 is cut off 3 residues early in the read; its end comes from the germline J gene. The chain carries TRBV11-2 and TRBJ1-4; 9 bases agree with TRBD1. V was clipped by 3 bases and J by 8 bases; unmatched bases: 7. The CDR3 covers 15 residues. Germline CDR1 reads SGHAT; CDR2 reads FQNNGV. This CDR3 is CASSFSTGGGEKLFF. The part of the CDR3 DNA that was read is TGTGCCAGCAGCTTCTCGACAGGGGGAGGGGAAAAA.

Many counts were recorded for this clone. With the read ending 3 residues before the CDR3 end, the germline J gene is used to fill in that end. V and J are TRBV6-4 and TRBJ2-3, with D possibly matching TRBD2 (5 bases). CDR3 length: 14 amino acids. The germline V and J ends were trimmed by 5 bases and 6 bases, with 15 bases remaining between them. Germline CDR1 reads MRHNA; CDR2 reads SNTAGT. This CDR3 reads CASSPTTPQDTQYF. The part of the CDR3 DNA that was read is TGTGCCAGCAGTCCGACTACCCCACAGGATACG.

Ten or more counts support this clone. With the read ending 3 residues before the CDR3 end, the germline J gene is used to fill in that end. V gene TRBV7-9 combines with J gene TRBJ2-2; no firm D call. The germline V gene has CDR1 SEHNR and CDR2 FQNEAQ (reference sequence). The CDR3 is 15 amino acids. V gave up 1 base and J gave up 0 bases, with 6 bases separating them. This CDR3 reads CASSLGQANTGELFF. The sequenced CDR3 bases are TGTGCCAGCAGCTTAGGTCAGGCGAACACCGGGGAG. Drawing the rest from reference TRBV7-9 and TRBJ2-2, the complete variable domain is DTGVSQNPRHKITKRGQNVTFRCDPISEHNRLYWYRQTLGQGPEFLTYFQNEAQLEKSRLLSDRFSAERPKGSFSTLEIQRTEQGDSAMYLCASSLGQANTGELFFGEGSRLTVL.

This clone showed up many times. From the germline J gene comes the end of the CDR3, since the read stops 3 residues before it. This sequence joins TRBV19 and TRBJ2-6; D ambiguous. This CDR3 has 15 residues. V was pared by 4 bases and J by 2 bases, with 9 bases between. Looked up from germline, CDR1 is LNHDA and CDR2 is SQIVND (reference sequence). CDR3 residues: CASSSVRAGANVLTF. The sequenced CDR3 bases are TGTGCCAGTAGTAGTGTCAGAGCTGGGGCCAACGTC. Using reference TRBV19 and TRBJ2-6 for the parts outside the CDR3, the full variable domain is DGGITQSPKYLFRKEGQNVTLSCEQNLNHDAMYWYRQDPGQGLRLIYYSQIVNDFQKGDIAEGYSVSREKKESFPLTVTSAQKNPTAFYLCASSSVRAGANVLTFGAGSRLTVL.

The table lists this clone with many counts. The DNA ends 3 residues before the CDR3 does, and the rest of the CDR3 is filled in from the germline J gene. The chain has TRBV19 and TRBJ2-7; 7 bases align to TRBD1. J gave up 2 bases and V 4 bases, and 5 bases lay outside the gene matches. Germline CDR1 and CDR2: LNHDA and SQIVND (reference sequence). The CDR3 loop spans 14 amino acids. This CDR3 reads CASSTTGTAYEQYF. The CDR3 DNA, read in part, is TGTGCCAGTAGTACAACCGGGACAGCCTACGAG. Complete variable domain (other parts from reference TRBV19 and TRBJ2-7): DGGITQSPKYLFRKEGQNVTLSCEQNLNHDAMYWYRQDPGQGLRLIYYSQIVNDFQKGDIAEGYSVSREKKESFPLTVTSAQKNPTAFYLCASSTTGTAYEQYFGPGTRLTVT.

Ten or more counts support this clone. The read falls 3 residues short of the CDR3 end, and the missing part is taken from the germline J gene. The chain links TRBV19 to TRBJ1-2, with D possibly matching TRBD1 (6 bases). This CDR3 contains 14 residues. Per the germline V gene, CDR1 is LNHDA and CDR2 is SQIVND (reference sequence). The ends were cut back, 10 bases at V and 2 bases at J, with 17 bases in the middle. The sequenced part of the CDR3 DNA is TGTGCCACCATTGACCAGGGACAAAACTATGGC. Translating it yields CATIDQGQNYG. From start to end, the CDR3 is CATIDQGQNYGYTF.

This clone was seen at least ten times. The observed sequence ends 3 residues before the CDR3 terminus, with the missing tail filled in from the germline J gene. The J gene is TRBJ1-3, the V gene TRBV6-2 or TRBV6-3; D is unclear. CDR3 length equals 15 residues. Trimming left V 0 bases short and J 9 bases short, with 15 bases between. The germline V gene encodes CDR1 MNHEY and CDR2 SVGEGT. Incomplete CDR3 DNA: TGTGCCAGCAGTTACTCCGATACTTCGACATCCACC. Protein: CASSYSDTSTST. The full CDR3 protein reads CASSYSDTSTSTIYF.

Many counts were recorded for this clone. The read halts 3 residues ahead of the CDR3 end, with the missing end drawn from the germline J gene. The rearrangement joins TRBV20-1 to TRBJ2-2; possibly TRBD1 for D (5 bases). Trimming removed 6 bases from V and 0 bases from J, with 11 bases in between. CDR3 size: 14 residues. Germline V lookup: CDR1 DFQATT, CDR2 SNEGSKA (reference sequence). The CDR3: CSARQFANTGELFF. The part of the CDR3 DNA that was read is TGCAGTGCCAGACAGTTTGCGAACACCGGGGAG.

This clone has at least ten counts. The read finishes 3 residues shy of the CDR3 end, and the germline J gene is used to complete it. This chain links TRBV29-1 with TRBJ2-2; 7 bases are shared with TRBD2. The CDR3 has 11 amino acids. Germline trimming cut 7 bases from V and 7 bases from J; bases unmatched to any gene: 3. CDR1 is SQVTM, CDR2 ANQGSEA, per germline. CDR3 sequence: CSAGTIGELFF. The sequenced part of the CDR3 DNA is TGCAGCGCGGGGACTATCGGGGAG.

This clone was found many times. Coverage ceases 3 residues before the CDR3 finishes, and the germline J gene fills in the end. The chain employs TRBV7-3 and TRBJ2-3, with TRBD2 matching over 8 bases. Per germline, CDR1 SGHTA and CDR2 FQGTGA. The CDR3 has 14 residues. Losses at the gene ends were 4 bases for V and 8 bases for J; bases not matched to a gene: 8. The CDR3 reads CASSSRGGAGTQYF. CDR3 DNA (partial): TGTGCCAGCAGCTCACGGGGGGGGGCGGGTACG.

This clone came up many times. The CDR3 protein is CATSESGTGLETQYF. The part of the CDR3 DNA that was read is TGTGCCACCAGTGAATCCGGGACAGGGTTAGAGACC. This rearrangement joins TRBV24-1 to TRBJ2-5; TRBD1 aligns across 9 bases. The read ends 3 residues shy of where the CDR3 ends; the end is completed using the germline J gene. This CDR3 region has 15 residues. J was trimmed by 4 bases and V by 4 bases; bases with no gene match: 6. Looked up from germline, CDR1 is KGHDR and CDR2 is SFDVKD.

This clone was seen ten or more times. The CDR3 here is CSVETGVGEKLFF. Incomplete CDR3 DNA: TGCAGCGTTGAAACAGGGGTGGGTGAAAAA. The chain is built from TRBV29-1 and TRBJ1-4; 7 nucleotides match TRBD1. The CDR3 goes on 3 residues after the read ends, and that part is filled in from the germline J gene. V shed 2 bases and J 7 bases; nucleotides not matched to a gene: 4. The CDR3 covers 13 residues. Germline V gene lookup returns CDR1 SQVTM and CDR2 ANQGSEA.

There are many counts of this clone. The CDR3 end is not reached by the read, which stops 3 residues before it; the germline J gene fills it in. V usage is TRBV19 and J usage is TRBJ1-1, with 7 bases matching TRBD1. The germline gives CDR1 LNHDA, CDR2 SQIVND (reference sequence). This CDR3 comprises 17 residues. With V trimmed by 5 bases and J by 0 bases, 12 bases remained unmatched. Incomplete CDR3 DNA: TGTGCCAGTAGTCAAATTAACGCGGGACAGTTGAACACTGAA. Its translation is CASSQINAGQLNTE. The whole CDR3 sequence reads CASSQINAGQLNTEAFF.